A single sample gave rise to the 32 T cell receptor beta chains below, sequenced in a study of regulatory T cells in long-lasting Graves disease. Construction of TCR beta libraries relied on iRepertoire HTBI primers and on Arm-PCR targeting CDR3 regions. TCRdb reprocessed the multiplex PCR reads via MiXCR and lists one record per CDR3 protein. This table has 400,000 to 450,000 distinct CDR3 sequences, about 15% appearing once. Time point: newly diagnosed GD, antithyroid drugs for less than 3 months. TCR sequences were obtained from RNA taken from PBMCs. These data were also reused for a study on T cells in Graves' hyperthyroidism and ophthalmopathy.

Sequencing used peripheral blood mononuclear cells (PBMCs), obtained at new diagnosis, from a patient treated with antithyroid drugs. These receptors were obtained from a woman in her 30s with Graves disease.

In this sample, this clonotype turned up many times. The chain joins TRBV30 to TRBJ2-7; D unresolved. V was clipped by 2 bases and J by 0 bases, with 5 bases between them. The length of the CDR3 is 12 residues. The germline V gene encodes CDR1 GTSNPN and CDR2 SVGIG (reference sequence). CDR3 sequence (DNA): TGTGCCTGGAGTCCTAACTCCTACGAGCAGTACTTC. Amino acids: CAWSPNSYEQYF.

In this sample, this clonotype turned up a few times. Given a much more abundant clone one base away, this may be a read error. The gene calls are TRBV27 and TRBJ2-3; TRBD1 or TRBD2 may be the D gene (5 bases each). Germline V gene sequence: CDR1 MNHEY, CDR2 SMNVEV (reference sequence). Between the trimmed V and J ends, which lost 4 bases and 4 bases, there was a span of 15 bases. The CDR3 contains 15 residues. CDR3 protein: CASSSAGWGADTQYF. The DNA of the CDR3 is TGTGCCAGCAGTTCGGCAGGGTGGGGAGCAGATACGCAGTATTTT.

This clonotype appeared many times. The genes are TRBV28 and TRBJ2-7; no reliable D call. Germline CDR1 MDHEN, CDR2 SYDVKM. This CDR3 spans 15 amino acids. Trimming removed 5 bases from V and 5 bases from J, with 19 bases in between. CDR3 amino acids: CASSPHYLWWHEQYF. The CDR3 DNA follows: TGTGCCAGCAGTCCCCACTACCTTTGGTGGCACGAGCAGTACTTC.

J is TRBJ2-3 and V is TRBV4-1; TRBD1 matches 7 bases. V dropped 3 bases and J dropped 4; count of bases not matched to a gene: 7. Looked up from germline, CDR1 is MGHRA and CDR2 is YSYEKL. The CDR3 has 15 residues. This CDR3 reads CASSQPGTVPDTQYF. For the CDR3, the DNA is TGCGCCAGCAGCCAGCCCGGGACAGTCCCAGATACGCAGTATTTT.

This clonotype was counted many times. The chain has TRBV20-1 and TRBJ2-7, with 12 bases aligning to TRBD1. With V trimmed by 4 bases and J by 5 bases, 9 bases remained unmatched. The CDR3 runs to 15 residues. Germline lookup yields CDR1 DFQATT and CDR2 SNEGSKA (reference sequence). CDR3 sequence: CSAIPRDRGLDEQYF. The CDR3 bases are TGCAGTGCTATACCCCGGGACAGGGGGCTTGACGAGCAGTACTTC.

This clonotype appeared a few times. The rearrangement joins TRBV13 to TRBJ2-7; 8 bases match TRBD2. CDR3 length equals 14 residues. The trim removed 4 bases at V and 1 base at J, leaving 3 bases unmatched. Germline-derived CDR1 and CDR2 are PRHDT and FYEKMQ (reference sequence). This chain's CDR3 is CASSSTSVSYEQYF. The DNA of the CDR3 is TGTGCCAGCAGCTCGACTAGCGTTTCCTACGAGCAGTACTTC.

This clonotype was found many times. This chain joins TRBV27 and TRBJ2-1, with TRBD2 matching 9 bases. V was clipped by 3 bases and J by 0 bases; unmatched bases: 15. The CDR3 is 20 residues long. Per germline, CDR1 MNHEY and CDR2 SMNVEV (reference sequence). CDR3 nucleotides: TGTGCCAGCAGTTTTTTCTCGGAGATAGGACTAGCGAACTCCTACAATGAGCAGTTCTTC. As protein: CASSFFSEIGLANSYNEQFF.

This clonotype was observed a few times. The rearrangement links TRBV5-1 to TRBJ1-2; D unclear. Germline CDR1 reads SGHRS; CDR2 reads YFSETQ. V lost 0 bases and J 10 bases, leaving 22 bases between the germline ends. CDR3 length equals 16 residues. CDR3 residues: CASSLDSGPNLSYYTF. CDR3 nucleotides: TGCGCCAGCAGCTTGGATTCAGGACCCAACCTTTCCTACTACACCTTC.

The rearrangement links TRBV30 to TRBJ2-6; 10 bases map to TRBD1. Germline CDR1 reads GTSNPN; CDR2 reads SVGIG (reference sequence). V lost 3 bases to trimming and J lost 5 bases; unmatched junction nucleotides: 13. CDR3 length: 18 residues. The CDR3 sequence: CAWRRAGTGASRANVLTF. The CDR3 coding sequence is TGTGCCTGGAGGCGGGCGGGGACAGGGGCATCTCGGGCCAACGTCCTGACTTTC.

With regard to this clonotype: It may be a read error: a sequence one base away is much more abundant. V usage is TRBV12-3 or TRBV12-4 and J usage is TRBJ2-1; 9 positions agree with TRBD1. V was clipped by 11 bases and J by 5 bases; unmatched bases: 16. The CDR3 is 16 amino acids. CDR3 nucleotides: TGTGCCGGCAATCGGCCCGGGACAGGGATGAACAATGAGCAGTTCTTC. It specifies CAGNRPGTGMNNEQFF.

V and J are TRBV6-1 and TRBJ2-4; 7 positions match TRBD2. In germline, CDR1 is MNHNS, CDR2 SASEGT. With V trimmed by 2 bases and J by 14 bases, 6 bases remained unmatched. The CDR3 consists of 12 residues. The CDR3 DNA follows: TGTGCCAGCAGTGAATTTGGGACTATAGAGTACTTC. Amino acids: CASSEFGTIEYF.

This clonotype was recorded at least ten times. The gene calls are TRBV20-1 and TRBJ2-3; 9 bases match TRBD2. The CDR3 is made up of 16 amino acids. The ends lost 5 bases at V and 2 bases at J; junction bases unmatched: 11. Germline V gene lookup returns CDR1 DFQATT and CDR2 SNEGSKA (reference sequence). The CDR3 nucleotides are TGCAGTGCTTGGAAAGGTTGGACTAGCGACACAGATACGCAGTATTTT. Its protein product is CSAWKGWTSDTDTQYF.

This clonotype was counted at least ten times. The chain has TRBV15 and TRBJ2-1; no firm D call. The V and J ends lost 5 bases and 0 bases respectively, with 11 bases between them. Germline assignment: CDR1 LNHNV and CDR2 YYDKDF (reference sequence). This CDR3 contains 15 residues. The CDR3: CATSRGRSSYNEQFF. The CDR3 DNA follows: TGTGCCACCAGCCGCGGCAGGAGCTCCTACAATGAGCAGTTCTTC.

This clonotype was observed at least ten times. CDR3 protein: CAISESIGRGSSYEQYF. The CDR3 bases are TGTGCCATCAGTGAGTCGATAGGCCGCGGGAGCTCTTACGAGCAGTACTTC. The V and J genes are TRBV10-3 and TRBJ2-7; 7 bases agree with TRBD2. The CDR3 consists of 17 residues. The junction had 12 bases not matched to a gene; V was cut back by 0 bases and J by 4 bases. Per germline, CDR1 ENHRY and CDR2 SYGVKD.

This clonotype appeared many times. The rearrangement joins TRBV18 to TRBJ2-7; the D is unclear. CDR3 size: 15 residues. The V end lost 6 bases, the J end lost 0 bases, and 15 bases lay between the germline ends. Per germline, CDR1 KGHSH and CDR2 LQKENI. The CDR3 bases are TGTGCCAGCTCTCCCGTCTATCTCAGCTCCTACGAGCAGTACTTC. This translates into CASSPVYLSSYEQYF. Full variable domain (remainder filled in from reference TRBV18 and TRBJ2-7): NAGVMQNPRHLVRRRGQEARLRCSPMKGHSHVYWYRQLPEEGLKFMVYLQKENIIDESGMPKERFSAEFPKEGPSILRIQQVVRGDSAAYFCASSPVYLSSYEQYFGPGTRLTVT.

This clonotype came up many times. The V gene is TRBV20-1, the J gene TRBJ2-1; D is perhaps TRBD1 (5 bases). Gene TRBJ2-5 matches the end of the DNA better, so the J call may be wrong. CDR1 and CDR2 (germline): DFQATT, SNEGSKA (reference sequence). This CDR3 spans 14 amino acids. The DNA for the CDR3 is TGCAGTGCAACAGAGGCAGGGATGGGGGAGACCCAGTACTTC. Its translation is CSATEAGMGETQYF.

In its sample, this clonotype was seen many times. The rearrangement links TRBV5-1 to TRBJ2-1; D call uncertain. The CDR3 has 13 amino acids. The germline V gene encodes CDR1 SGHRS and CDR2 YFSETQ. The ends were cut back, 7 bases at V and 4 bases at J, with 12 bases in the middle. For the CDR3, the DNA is TGCGCCAGCGGAATTGACGTGTACAATGAGCAGTTCTTC. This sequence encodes CASGIDVYNEQFF.

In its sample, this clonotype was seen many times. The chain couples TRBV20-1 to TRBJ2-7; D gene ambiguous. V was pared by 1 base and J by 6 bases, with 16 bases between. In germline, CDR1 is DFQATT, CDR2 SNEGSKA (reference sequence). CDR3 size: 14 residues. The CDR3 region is CSARVDPAQSEQYF. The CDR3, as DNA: TGCAGTGCTAGAGTAGACCCCGCGCAATCCGAGCAGTACTTC.

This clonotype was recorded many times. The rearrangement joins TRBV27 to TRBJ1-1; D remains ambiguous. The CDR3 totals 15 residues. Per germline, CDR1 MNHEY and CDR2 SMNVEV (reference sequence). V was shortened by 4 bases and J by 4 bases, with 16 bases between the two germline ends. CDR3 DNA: TGTGCCAGCAGTTACAAAACCGGCATGGGCACTGAAGCTTTCTTT. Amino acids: CASSYKTGMGTEAFF.

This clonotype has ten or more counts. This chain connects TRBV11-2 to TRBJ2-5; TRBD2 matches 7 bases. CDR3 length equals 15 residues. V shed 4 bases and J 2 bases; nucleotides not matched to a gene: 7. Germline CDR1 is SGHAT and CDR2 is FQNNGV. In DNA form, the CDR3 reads TGTGCCAGCAGCTCTTCCCCGGGACTACAAGAGACCCAGTACTTC. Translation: CASSSSPGLQETQYF.

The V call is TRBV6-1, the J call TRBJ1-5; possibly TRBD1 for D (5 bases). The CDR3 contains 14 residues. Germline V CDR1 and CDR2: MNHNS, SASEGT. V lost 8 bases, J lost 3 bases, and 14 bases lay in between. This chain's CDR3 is CASVRDGYNQPQHF. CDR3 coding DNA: TGTGCCAGCGTCCGGGACGGCTACAATCAGCCCCAGCATTTT.

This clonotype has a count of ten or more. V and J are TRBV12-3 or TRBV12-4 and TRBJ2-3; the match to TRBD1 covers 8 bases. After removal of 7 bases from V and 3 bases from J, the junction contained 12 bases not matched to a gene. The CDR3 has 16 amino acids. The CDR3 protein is CASTTDRTGWTDTQYF. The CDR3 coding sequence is TGTGCCAGCACCACCGACCGGACAGGGTGGACAGATACGCAGTATTTT.

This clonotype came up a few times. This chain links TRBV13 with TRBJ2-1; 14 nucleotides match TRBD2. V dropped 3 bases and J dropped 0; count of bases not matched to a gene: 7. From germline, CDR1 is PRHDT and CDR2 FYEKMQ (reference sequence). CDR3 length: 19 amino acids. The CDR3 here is CASSLPPGLAGASYNEQFF. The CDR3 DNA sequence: TGTGCCAGCAGCTTGCCCCCGGGACTAGCGGGAGCCTCCTACAATGAGCAGTTCTTC.

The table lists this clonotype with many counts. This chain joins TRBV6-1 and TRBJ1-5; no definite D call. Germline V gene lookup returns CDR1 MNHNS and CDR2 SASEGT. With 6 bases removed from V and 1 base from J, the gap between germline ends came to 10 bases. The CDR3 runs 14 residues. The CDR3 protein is CASRRLASNQPQHF. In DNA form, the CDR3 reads TGTGCCAGCAGACGACTCGCCAGCAATCAGCCCCAGCATTTT.

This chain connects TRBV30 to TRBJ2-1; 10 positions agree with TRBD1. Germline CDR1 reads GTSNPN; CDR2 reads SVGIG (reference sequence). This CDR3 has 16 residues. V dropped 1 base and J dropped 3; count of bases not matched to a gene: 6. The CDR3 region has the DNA TGTGCCTGGAGTGCCGCCCGGGACAGGGGCTACAATGAGCAGTTCTTC. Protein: CAWSAARDRGYNEQFF.

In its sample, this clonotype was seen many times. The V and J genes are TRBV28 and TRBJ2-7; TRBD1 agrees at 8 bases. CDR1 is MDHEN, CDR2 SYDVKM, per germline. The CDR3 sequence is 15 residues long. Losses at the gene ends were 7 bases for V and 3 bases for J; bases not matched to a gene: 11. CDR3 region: CASTAIRTGNYEQYF. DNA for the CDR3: TGTGCCAGCACTGCTATCCGGACAGGGAACTACGAGCAGTACTTC.

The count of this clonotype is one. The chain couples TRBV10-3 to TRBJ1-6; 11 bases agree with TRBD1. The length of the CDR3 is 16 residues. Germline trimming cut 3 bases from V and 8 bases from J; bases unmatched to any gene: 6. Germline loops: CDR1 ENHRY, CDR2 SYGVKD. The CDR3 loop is CAISDPGQGVDSPLHF. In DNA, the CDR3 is TGTGCCATCAGTGATCCGGGACAGGGGGTGGATTCACCCCTCCACTTT.

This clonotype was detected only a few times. For the CDR3, the DNA is TGTGCCAGTAGCACTTCACAAGCGATGAACACTGAAGCTTTCTTT. Encoded protein: CASSTSQAMNTEAFF. This chain connects TRBV19 to TRBJ1-1; unclear D gene. The ends were cut back, 6 bases at V and 0 bases at J, with 14 bases in the middle. Looked up from germline, CDR1 is LNHDA and CDR2 is SQIVND (reference sequence). This CDR3 contains 15 residues.

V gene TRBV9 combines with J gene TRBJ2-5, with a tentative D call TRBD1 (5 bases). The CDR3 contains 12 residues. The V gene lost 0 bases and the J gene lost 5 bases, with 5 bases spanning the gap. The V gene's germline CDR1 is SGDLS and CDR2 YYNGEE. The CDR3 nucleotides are TGTGCCAGCAGCGTAGGACAGGAGACCCAGTACTTC. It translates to CASSVGQETQYF.

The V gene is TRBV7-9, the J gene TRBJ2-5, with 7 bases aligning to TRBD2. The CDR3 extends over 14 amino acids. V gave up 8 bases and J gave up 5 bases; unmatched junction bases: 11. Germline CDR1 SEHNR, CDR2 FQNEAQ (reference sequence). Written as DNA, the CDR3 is TGTGCCAGCCTGACTAGCAACGGCCTGGAGACCCAGTACTTC. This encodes CASLTSNGLETQYF.

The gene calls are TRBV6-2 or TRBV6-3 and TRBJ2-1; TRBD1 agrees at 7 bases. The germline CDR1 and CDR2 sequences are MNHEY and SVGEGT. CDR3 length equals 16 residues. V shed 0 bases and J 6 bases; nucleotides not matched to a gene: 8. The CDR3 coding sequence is TGTGCCAGCAGTTACTCACCAGGGGGTTTTAGCAATGAGCAGTTCTTC. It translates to CASSYSPGGFSNEQFF.

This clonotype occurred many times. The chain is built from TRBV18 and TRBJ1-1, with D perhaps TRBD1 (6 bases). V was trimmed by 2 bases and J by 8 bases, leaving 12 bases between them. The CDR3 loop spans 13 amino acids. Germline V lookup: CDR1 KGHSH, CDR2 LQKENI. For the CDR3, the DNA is TGTGCCAGCTCACCATCACAGGGAAGGGAAGCTTTCTTT. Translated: CASSPSQGREAFF.